The 25 T cell receptor beta chains below come from one sample, sequenced in a study of Ad26.COV2.S vaccination and SARS-CoV-2 variants. The method was immunoSEQ multiplex PCR; TCRdb's version includes in-frame clones alone and lacks a portion of them. The table records about 240,000 clones, 88% of them present only once. Treatment specified: some 19 received Ad26.COV2.S at low or high dose, single or two shots; several received placebo; per-sample allocation not given. The samples date from day 63 after the first vaccine or placebo injection. Sequencing was performed on peripheral blood, taken in a trial of Ad26.COV2.S vaccine versus placebo. These TCRs come from a person between 18 and 59 years old who received the Ad26.COV2.S COVID-19 vaccine or a placebo.

This chain connects TRBV6-5 to TRBJ2-3; D call uncertain. Trimming shortened V by 0 bases and J by 5 bases, and 12 bases separated the two germline ends. The V gene's germline CDR1 is MNHEY and CDR2 SVGAGI. This CDR3 spans 15 amino acids. The CDR3 spells CASSYSGSKEDTQYF. CDR3 sequence (DNA): TGTGCCAGCAGTTACTCGGGTAGCAAGGAAGATACGCAGTATTTT.

The rearrangement uses TRBV6-5 and TRBJ2-7; D is tentatively TRBD1 or TRBD2 (6 bases each). In germline, CDR1 is MNHEY, CDR2 SVGAGI. The CDR3 covers 14 residues. V was shortened by 6 bases and J by 5 bases, with 17 bases between the two germline ends. For the CDR3, the DNA is TGTGCCAGCAGAAACCTGGGGGGCTATAACGAGCAGTACTTC. Translating it yields CASRNLGGYNEQYF.

The gene calls are TRBV3-1 (or the pseudogene TRBV3-2) and TRBJ2-5; 8 bases fit TRBD1. V was pared by 3 bases and J by 14 bases, with 8 bases of the junction left unmatched. The CDR3 loop spans 12 amino acids. Germline CDR1 is LGHDT and CDR2 is YNNKEL (reference sequence). The CDR3, as DNA: TGTGCCAGCAGCCAGGAGGACAGGGCGACTTACTTC. Its translation is CASSQEDRATYF.

The chain recombines TRBV28 with TRBJ2-7, with D tentatively TRBD1 or TRBD2 (6 bases each). CDR3 length: 14 amino acids. Germline loops: CDR1 MDHEN, CDR2 SYDVKM. V was shortened by 0 bases and J by 7 bases, with 13 bases between the two germline ends. The CDR3 loop is CASSLWAGGNEQYF. The CDR3 bases are TGTGCCAGCAGTTTATGGGCCGGGGGCAATGAGCAGTACTTC.

This clone was seen only a few times. The DNA for the CDR3 is TGTGCCAGCACCCCCGGGGGGGTGAGCAATCAGCCCCAGCATTTT. This encodes CASTPGGVSNQPQHF. This chain uses TRBV28 with TRBJ1-5; maybe TRBD1 (5 bases). This CDR3 has 15 amino acids. The germline V gene has CDR1 MDHEN and CDR2 SYDVKM. Trimming stripped 7 bases from V and 1 base from J, with 14 bases between.

For this clone: This specimen includes other DNA sequences encoding the same CDR3. CDR3 sequence reads: CASSPRGTQYF. For the CDR3, the DNA is TGTGCCAGCAGTCCTCGGGGGACCCAGTACTTC. This chain joins TRBV28 and TRBJ2-5, with a weak D call TRBD2 (5 bases). CDR1 is MDHEN and CDR2 is SYDVKM in the germline V gene. This CDR3 contains 11 residues. V was clipped by 5 bases and J by 7 bases, with 8 bases between them.

The CDR3 nucleotides read TGCGCCAGCAGTGCGGAAGTCAATCAGCCCCAGCATTTT. Translated: CASSAEVNQPQHF. The chain links TRBV4-3 to TRBJ1-5; D is ambiguous. The germline V gene has CDR1 LGHNA and CDR2 YSLEER. The CDR3 extends over 13 amino acids. The V and J ends lost 6 bases and 3 bases respectively, with 9 bases between them.

The chain recombines TRBV11-3 with TRBJ2-2; 11 positions match TRBD1. This CDR3 spans 17 amino acids. J was trimmed by 2 bases and V by 4 bases; bases with no gene match: 6. Germline-derived CDR1 and CDR2 are SGHNT and YENEEA. CDR3 in amino acids: CASSSWTGGVNTGELFF. The CDR3 nucleotides read TGTGCCAGCAGCTCATGGACAGGGGGCGTCAACACCGGGGAGCTGTTTTTT.

The gene calls are TRBV14 and TRBJ1-1, with TRBD1 matching over 7 bases. Looked up from germline, CDR1 is SGHDN and CDR2 is FVKESK. The CDR3 covers 14 residues. With V trimmed by 4 bases and J by 4 bases, 6 bases remained unmatched. The CDR3 DNA reads as TGTGCCAGCAGCCTTCTTTCAGGGGGCACTGAAGCTTTCTTT. This sequence encodes CASSLLSGGTEAFF.

This chain uses TRBV9 with TRBJ2-2; 10 bases are shared with TRBD2. CDR1 and CDR2 from the germline V gene are SGDLS and YYNGEE. The V gene end was trimmed by 0 bases and the J gene end by 4 bases; junction bases not matched to a gene: 12. There are 19 residues in the CDR3. The CDR3 here is CASSVDPLSGGVVTGELFF. The CDR3 coding sequence is TGTGCCAGCAGCGTAGACCCTCTCAGCGGGGGGGTCGTCACCGGGGAGCTGTTTTTT.

The chain uses TRBV5-1 and TRBJ1-1; TRBD1 matches 10 bases. Germline assignment: CDR1 SGHRS and CDR2 YFSETQ. The CDR3 spans 17 residues. Unmatched junction bases numbered 9, after V lost 4 bases and J lost 0 bases. The CDR3 DNA is TGCGCCAGCAGCCCTGGACAGGGGGGGAGAATGAACACTGAAGCTTTCTTT. Translation gives CASSPGQGGRMNTEAFF. The variable domain in full, with the rest retrieved from reference TRBV5-1 and TRBJ1-1, is KAGVTQTPRYLIKTRGQQVTLSCSPISGHRSVSWYQQTPGQGLQFLFEYFSETQRNKGNFPGRFSGRQFSNSRSEMNVSTLELGDSALYLCASSPGQGGRMNTEAFFGQGTRLTVV.

The gene calls are TRBV14 and TRBJ2-5; 11 bases line up with TRBD2. In germline, CDR1 is SGHDN, CDR2 FVKESK. CDR3 length: 16 residues. The trim removed 4 bases at V and 5 bases at J, leaving 9 bases unmatched. This chain's CDR3 is CASSPGTSGGRETQYF. CDR3 bases: TGTGCCAGCAGCCCGGGGACTAGCGGAGGGCGGGAGACCCAGTACTTC.

This clone occurred a few times. This chain links TRBV4-3 with TRBJ2-6; no firm D call. This CDR3 region has 16 residues. The V gene's germline CDR1 is LGHNA and CDR2 YSLEER. V was pared by 0 bases and J by 0 bases, with 6 bases between. CDR3 coding DNA: TGCGCCAGCAGCCAAGATCTGGGCTCTGGGGCCAACGTCCTGACTTTC. Translating it yields CASSQDLGSGANVLTF.

Worth noting for this clone: Germline is not matched at one junction end, which may reflect a read error. The gene calls are TRBV10-3 and TRBJ1-2; D remains ambiguous. Germline-derived CDR1 and CDR2 are ENHRY and SYGVKD. The length of the CDR3 is 9 residues. CDR3 nucleotide sequence: TGTGCCATCAGTGCGGATACTTTCTTC. Translated, it gives CAISADTFF.

The chain carries TRBV11-2 and TRBJ1-4; D perhaps matches TRBD1 (5 bases). This CDR3 has 15 residues. V dropped 6 bases and J dropped 8 bases, with 19 bases sitting between them. Germline V gene data show CDR1 as SGHAT and CDR2 as FQNNGV. The CDR3 here is CASSQWDGASEKLFF. CDR3 coding DNA: TGTGCCAGCAGTCAATGGGATGGGGCTTCCGAAAAACTGTTTTTT.

This clone showed up just once. This rearrangement joins TRBV11-2 to TRBJ1-4; no clear D gene. V lost 5 bases and J 3 bases, leaving 10 bases between the germline ends. This CDR3 spans 14 amino acids. The germline V gene has CDR1 SGHAT and CDR2 FQNNGV. The CDR3 sequence is CASSPGGPNEKLFF. CDR3 nucleotide sequence: TGTGCCAGCAGCCCCGGAGGGCCTAATGAAAAACTGTTTTTT. Together with reference TRBV11-2 and TRBJ1-4, the CDR3 gives the full variable domain: EAGVAQSPRYKIIEKRQSVAFWCNPISGHATLYWYQQILGQGPKLLIQFQNNGVVDDSQLPKDRFSAERLKGVDSTLKIQPAKLEDSAVYLCASSPGGPNEKLFFGSGTQLSVL.

A single count supports this clone. The chain has TRBV9 and TRBJ2-3; the D is unclear. The CDR3 sequence is 14 residues long. V shed 0 bases and J shed 2 bases, with 7 bases lying between them. CDR1 and CDR2 (germline): SGDLS, YYNGEE. The CDR3 DNA reads as TGTGCCAGCAGCGTAGCGGGTTCCACAGATACGCAGTATTTT. Translated: CASSVAGSTDTQYF. The whole variable domain, filled in from reference TRBV9 and TRBJ2-3, reads DSGVTQTPKHLITATGQRVTLRCSPRSGDLSVYWYQQSLDQGLQFLIQYYNGEERAKGNILERFSAQQFPDLHSELNLSSLELGDSALYFCASSVAGSTDTQYFGPGTRLTVL.

The chain links TRBV18 to TRBJ1-3; no firm D call. The V gene lost 2 bases and the J gene lost 4 bases, with 12 bases spanning the gap. Germline V gene sequence: CDR1 KGHSH, CDR2 LQKENI. The CDR3 has 15 residues. CDR3 sequence reads: CASSPGKRMGNTIYF. DNA for the CDR3: TGTGCCAGCTCACCAGGGAAGCGGATGGGAAACACCATATATTTT.

This chain connects TRBV7-2 to TRBJ2-2; no firm D call. The length of the CDR3 is 13 residues. Germline V gene lookup returns CDR1 SGHTA and CDR2 FQGNSA. V gave up 1 base and J gave up 2 bases, with 2 bases separating them. As DNA, the CDR3 is TGTGCCAGCAGCTTAGGAAACACCGGGGAGCTGTTTTTT. It is translated as CASSLGNTGELFF. The whole variable domain, filled in from reference TRBV7-2 and TRBJ2-2, reads GAGVSQSPSNKVTEKGKDVELRCDPISGHTALYWYRQSLGQGLEFLIYFQGNSAPDKSGLPSDRFSAERTGGSVSTLTIQRTQQEDSAVYLCASSLGNTGELFFGEGSRLTVL.

The V call is TRBV15, the J call TRBJ2-5; D ambiguous. Trimming took off 9 bases at V and 2 bases at J, with 13 bases between the two ends. Germline V gene sequence: CDR1 LNHNV, CDR2 YYDKDF (reference sequence). The CDR3 is made up of 13 amino acids. In DNA form, the CDR3 reads TGTGCCACTAATCCCGGAACTCAAGAGACCCAGTACTTC. This sequence encodes CATNPGTQETQYF.

This chain joins TRBV5-1 and TRBJ1-1; D call uncertain. CDR1 is SGHRS and CDR2 is YFSETQ in the germline V gene. The V end lost 2 bases, the J end lost 3 bases, and 8 bases lay between the germline ends. The CDR3 length is 13 residues. The CDR3 coding sequence is TGCGCCAGCAGCTTTGGCGGAGACACTGAAGCTTTCTTT. It translates to CASSFGGDTEAFF.

V and J are TRBV3-1 (or the pseudogene TRBV3-2) and TRBJ1-3, with no clear D. Per the germline V gene, CDR1 is LGHDT and CDR2 is YNNKEL (reference sequence). The CDR3 is 16 residues long. Between the trimmed V and J ends, which lost 6 bases and 1 base, there was a span of 16 bases. CDR3: CASSPDRRGSGNTIYF. CDR3 sequence (DNA): TGTGCCAGCAGTCCTGACCGGAGAGGATCTGGAAACACCATATATTTT.

The rearrangement uses TRBV15 and TRBJ1-6, with a possible D match to TRBD1 (5 bases). Looked up from germline, CDR1 is LNHNV and CDR2 is YYDKDF (reference sequence). V lost 5 bases and J 15 bases, leaving 20 bases between the germline ends. The CDR3 has 14 amino acids. For the CDR3, the DNA is TGTGCCACCAGCGCTCAAAACCAGGGCCACCGCCTCCACTTT. Protein product: CATSAQNQGHRLHF.

This clone was found once. The V call is TRBV7-8, the J call TRBJ2-2, with D perhaps matching TRBD2 (6 bases). This CDR3 region has 16 residues. Between the trimmed V and J ends, which lost 5 bases and 1 base, there was a span of 14 bases. Germline lookup yields CDR1 SGHVS and CDR2 FQNEAQ. The CDR3 DNA reads TGTGCCAGCAGCCCCCAGGAGGGAGGGAACACCGGGGAGCTGTTTTTT. Translated, it gives CASSPQEGGNTGELFF. Full variable domain (rest looked up from reference TRBV7-8 and TRBJ2-2): GAGVSQSPRYKVAKRGQDVALRCDPISGHVSLFWYQQALGQGPEFLTYFQNEAQLDKSGLPSDRFFAERPEGSVSTLKIQRTQQEDSAVYLCASSPQEGGNTGELFFGEGSRLTVL.

The chain joins TRBV24-1 to TRBJ2-1; the match to TRBD2 covers 7 bases. Germline-derived CDR1 and CDR2 are KGHDR and SFDVKD. V was pared by 3 bases and J by 9 bases, with 10 bases of the junction left unmatched. This CDR3 has 15 residues. Here the CDR3 DNA reads TGTGCCACCAGTGATGGGCGGGAGAGGTGGGGTGAGCAGTTCTTC. Translating gives CATSDGRERWGEQFF.